The 10 T cell receptor beta chains reported below all come from one sample, sequenced in a study of OX40 agonist ivuxolimab in advanced cancers. The receptor library was made with the immunoSEQ multiplex PCR assay. TCRdb limited this immuneACCESS table to in-frame rearrangements with V and J called. A share of clones is missing; checked studies link under half to unresolved V genes, and the rest is unexplained. This sample has 60,000 to 85,000 clones in its table, and around 92% of those were observed once. Clones ranked in the top ten supply approximately 8% of the sample. Sequencing was performed on CD4+ or CD8+ T cells sorted from blood, taken in a trial of the OX40 agonist ivuxolimab. These receptors all come from an adult with an advanced solid tumor such as melanoma, head and neck, liver or kidney cancer.

This rearrangement joins TRBV28 to TRBJ2-6; D ambiguous. The CDR3 has 15 residues. V lost 3 bases, J lost 1 base, and 7 bases lay in between. In germline, CDR1 is MDHEN, CDR2 SYDVKM. CDR3 coding DNA: TGTGCCAGCAGTTTCCAAGTATCTGGGGCCAACGTCCTGACTTTC. Protein product: CASSFQVSGANVLTF.

For the CDR3, the DNA is TGTGCCAGCAGCTTGGTACCGGGACAGGGTAACTATGGCTACACCTTC. Translating it yields CASSLVPGQGNYGYTF. The genes are TRBV7-9 and TRBJ1-2; 9 positions match TRBD1. The germline V gene encodes CDR1 SEHNR and CDR2 FQNEAQ (reference sequence). The CDR3 spans 16 residues. V gave up 3 bases and J gave up 1 base; unmatched junction bases: 6.

The chain has TRBV5-1 and TRBJ2-7; the D call may be TRBD1 or TRBD2 (5 bases each). CDR1 and CDR2 (germline): SGHRS, YFSETQ. This CDR3 region has 14 residues. Trimming pared 4 bases from V and 3 bases from J, leaving 14 bases between. For the CDR3, the DNA is TGCGCCAGCAGCCACGGGACCGGGGACTACGAGCAGTACTTC. Its protein is CASSHGTGDYEQYF.

The chain joins TRBV27 to TRBJ2-4; 10 bases are a match to TRBD1. The CDR3 runs 15 residues. J was trimmed by 7 bases and V by 3 bases; bases with no gene match: 6. Germline loops: CDR1 MNHEY, CDR2 SMNVEV (reference sequence). The CDR3 here is CASSFVWGQGNIQYF. The CDR3 nucleotides read TGTGCCAGCAGTTTTGTATGGGGACAGGGGAACATTCAGTACTTC.

This rearrangement joins TRBV29-1 to TRBJ2-7, with 7 bases fitting TRBD2. Germline V CDR1 and CDR2: SQVTM, ANQGSEA. After removal of 3 bases from V and 2 bases from J, the junction contained 4 bases not matched to a gene. The CDR3 is made up of 13 amino acids. CDR3 sequence reads: CSVEGGTTYEQYF. CDR3 sequence (DNA): TGCAGCGTTGAGGGGGGGACTACCTACGAGCAGTACTTC.

J is TRBJ1-1 and V is TRBV4-2; a possible D gene is TRBD1 (5 bases). V lost 5 bases to trimming and J lost 8 bases, with 15 bases between them. Per germline, CDR1 LGHNA and CDR2 YNFKEQ. The CDR3 has 13 residues. DNA for the CDR3: TGTGCCAGCAGCTTCGGGGGAGTTCACGAAGCTTTCTTT. Its translation is CASSFGGVHEAFF.

This clone came up once. This chain joins TRBV4-2 and TRBJ2-1; a possible D gene is TRBD2 (6 bases). The CDR3 sequence is 16 residues long. Between the trimmed V and J ends, which lost 0 bases and 0 bases, there was a span of 9 bases. Germline lookup yields CDR1 LGHNA and CDR2 YNFKEQ. DNA of the CDR3: TGTGCCAGCAGCCAAGACGCGGGGAGCTCCTACAATGAGCAGTTCTTC. Its protein is CASSQDAGSSYNEQFF.

The chain couples TRBV4-1 to TRBJ2-3, with D possibly being TRBD1 (6 bases). This CDR3 has 16 residues. Per the germline V gene, CDR1 is MGHRA and CDR2 is YSYEKL. Trimming pared 2 bases from V and 3 bases from J, leaving 15 bases between. CDR3 in DNA: TGCGCCAGCAGCCAAATGGACAGACAATGGACAGATACGCAGTATTTT. As protein: CASSQMDRQWTDTQYF.

This clone was detected a few times. The rearrangement joins TRBV7-9 to TRBJ1-2; D unclear. The V gene lost 8 bases and the J gene lost 4 bases, with 17 bases spanning the gap. Germline CDR1 and CDR2: SEHNR and FQNEAQ (reference sequence). The CDR3 is 14 amino acids. CDR3 residues: CASLPIDQVYGYTF. CDR3 sequence (DNA): TGTGCCAGCTTACCCATAGACCAGGTCTATGGCTACACCTTC.

Worth noting for this clone: One junction end disagrees with the germline gene, perhaps due to a read error. The rearrangement joins TRBV7-7 to TRBJ2-2, with a possible D match to TRBD1 (5 bases). CDR1 is SSHAT, CDR2 FNYEAQ, per germline (reference sequence). CDR3 length: 12 residues. In DNA form, the CDR3 reads TGTGCTAGCAGTCTAGGGGACGGGGAGCTGTTTTTT. Residues: CASSLGDGELFF.